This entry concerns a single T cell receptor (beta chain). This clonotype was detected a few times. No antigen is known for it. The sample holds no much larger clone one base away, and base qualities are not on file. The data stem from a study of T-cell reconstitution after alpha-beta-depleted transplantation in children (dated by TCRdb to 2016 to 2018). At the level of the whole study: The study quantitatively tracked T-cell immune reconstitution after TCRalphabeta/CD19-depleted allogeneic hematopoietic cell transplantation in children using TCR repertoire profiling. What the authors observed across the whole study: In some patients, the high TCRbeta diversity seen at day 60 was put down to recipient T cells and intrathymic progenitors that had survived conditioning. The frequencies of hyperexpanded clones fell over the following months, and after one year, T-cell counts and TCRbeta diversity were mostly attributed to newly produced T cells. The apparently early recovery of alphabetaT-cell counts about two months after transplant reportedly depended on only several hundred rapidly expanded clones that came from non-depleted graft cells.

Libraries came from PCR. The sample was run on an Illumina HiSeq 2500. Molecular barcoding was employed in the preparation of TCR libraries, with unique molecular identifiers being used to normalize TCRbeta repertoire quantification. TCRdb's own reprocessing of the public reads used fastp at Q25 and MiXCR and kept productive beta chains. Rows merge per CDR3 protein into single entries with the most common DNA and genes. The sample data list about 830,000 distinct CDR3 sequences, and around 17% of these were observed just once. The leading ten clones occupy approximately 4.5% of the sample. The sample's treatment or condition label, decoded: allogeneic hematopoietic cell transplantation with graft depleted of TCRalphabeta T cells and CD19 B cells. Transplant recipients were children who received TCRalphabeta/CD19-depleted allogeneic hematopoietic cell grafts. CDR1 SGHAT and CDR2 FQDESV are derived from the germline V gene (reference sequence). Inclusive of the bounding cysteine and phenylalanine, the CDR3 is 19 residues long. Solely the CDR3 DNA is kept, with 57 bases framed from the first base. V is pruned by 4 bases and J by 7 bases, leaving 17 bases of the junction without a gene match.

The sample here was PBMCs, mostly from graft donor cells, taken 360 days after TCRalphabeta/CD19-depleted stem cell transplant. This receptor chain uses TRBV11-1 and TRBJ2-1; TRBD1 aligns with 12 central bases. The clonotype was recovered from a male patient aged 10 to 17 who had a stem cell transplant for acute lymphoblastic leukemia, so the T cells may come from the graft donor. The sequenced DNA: TGTGCCAGCAGCTCCCGGGACAGGGGGCGCGAGGTAATAGGGAATGAGCAGTTCTTC. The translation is CASSSRDRGREVIGNEQFF.